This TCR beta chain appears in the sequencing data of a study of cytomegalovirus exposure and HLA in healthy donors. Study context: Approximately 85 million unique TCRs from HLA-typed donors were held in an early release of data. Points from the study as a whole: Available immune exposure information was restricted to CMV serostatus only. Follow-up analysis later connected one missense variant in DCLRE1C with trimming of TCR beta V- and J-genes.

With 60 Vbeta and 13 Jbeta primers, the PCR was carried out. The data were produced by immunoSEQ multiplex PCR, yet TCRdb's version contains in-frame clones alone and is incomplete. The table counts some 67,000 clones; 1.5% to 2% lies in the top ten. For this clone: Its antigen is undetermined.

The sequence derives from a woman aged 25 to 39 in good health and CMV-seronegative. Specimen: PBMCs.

DNA of the CDR3: TGTGCCATCTCACAGCCGGTTGAACGGAATGAAGCTTTCTTT. As protein: CAISQPVERNEAFF. The chain is built from TRBV7-9 and TRBJ1-1; no definite D call. Trimming left V 10 bases short and J 7 bases short, with 22 bases between. Germline V gene sequence: CDR1 SEHNR, CDR2 FQNEAQ (reference sequence). CDR3 length: 14 residues.